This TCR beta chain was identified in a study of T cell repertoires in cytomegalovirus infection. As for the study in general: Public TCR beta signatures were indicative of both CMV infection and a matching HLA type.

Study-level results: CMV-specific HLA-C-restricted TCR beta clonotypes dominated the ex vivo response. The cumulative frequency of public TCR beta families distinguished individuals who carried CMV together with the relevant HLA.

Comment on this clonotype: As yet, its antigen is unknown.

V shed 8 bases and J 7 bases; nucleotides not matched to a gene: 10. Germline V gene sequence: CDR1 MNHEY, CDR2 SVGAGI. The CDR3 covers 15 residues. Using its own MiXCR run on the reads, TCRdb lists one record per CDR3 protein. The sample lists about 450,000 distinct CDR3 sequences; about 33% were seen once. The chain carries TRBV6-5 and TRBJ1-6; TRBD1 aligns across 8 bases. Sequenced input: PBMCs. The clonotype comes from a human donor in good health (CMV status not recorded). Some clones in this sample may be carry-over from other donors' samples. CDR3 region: CASSRTWDRNSPLHF. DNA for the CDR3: TGTGCCAGCTCCCGTACATGGGACAGGAATTCACCCCTCCACTTT.